The T cell receptor beta chain described here comes from a study of glioma-infiltrating T cells after dendritic cell vaccination. The wider study: Patients received autologous tumor lysate-pulsed dendritic cell vaccination between about 2003 and 2013. Monocyte-derived dendritic cells, cultured 7 to 8 days with IL-4 and GM-CSF, were pulsed with autologous tumor lysate.

Time point meaning: after dendritic cell vaccination, including at tumor progression/relapse. The primer mix had 60 V beta and 13 J beta primers. Assay used: immunoSEQ multiplex PCR; TCRdb lists only in-frame clones, some missing. The sample lists 100,000 or so clones, 90% seen once, with roughly 2.5% in the top ten. Germline values: CDR1 SGHRS, CDR2 YFSETQ. V was trimmed by 4 bases and J by 1 base, leaving 2 bases between them. The CDR3 length is 11 residues. This TCR was recovered from a human donor with glioblastoma. Material: blood, obtained after dendritic cell vaccination. The chain couples TRBV5-1 to TRBJ1-1, with D uncertain. Here the CDR3 DNA reads TGCGCCAGCAGCCAGAACACTGAAGCTTTCTTT. Amino acids: CASSQNTEAFF.